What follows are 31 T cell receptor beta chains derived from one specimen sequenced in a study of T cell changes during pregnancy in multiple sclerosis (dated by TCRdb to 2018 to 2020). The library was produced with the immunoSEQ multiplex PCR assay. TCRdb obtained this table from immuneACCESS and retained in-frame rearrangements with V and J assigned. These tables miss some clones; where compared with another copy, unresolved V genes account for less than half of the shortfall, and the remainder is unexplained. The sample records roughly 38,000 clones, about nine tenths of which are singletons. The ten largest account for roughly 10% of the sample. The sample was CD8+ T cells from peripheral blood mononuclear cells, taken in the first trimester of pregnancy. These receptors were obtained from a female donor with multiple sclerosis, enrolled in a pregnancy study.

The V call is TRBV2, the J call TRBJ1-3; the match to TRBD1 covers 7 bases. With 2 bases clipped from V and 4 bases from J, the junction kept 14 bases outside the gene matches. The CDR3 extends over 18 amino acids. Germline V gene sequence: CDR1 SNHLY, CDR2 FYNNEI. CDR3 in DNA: TGTGCCAGCAGTGAATGGGTGGAGGGGGCGCATATAGGAAACACCATATATTTT. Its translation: CASSEWVEGAHIGNTIYF.

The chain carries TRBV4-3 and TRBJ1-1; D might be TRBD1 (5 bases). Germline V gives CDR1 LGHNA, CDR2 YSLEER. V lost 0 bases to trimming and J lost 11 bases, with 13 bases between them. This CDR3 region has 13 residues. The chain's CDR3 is CASSQDSGRGAFF. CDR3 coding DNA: TGCGCCAGCAGCCAAGATTCGGGCCGGGGGGCTTTCTTT.

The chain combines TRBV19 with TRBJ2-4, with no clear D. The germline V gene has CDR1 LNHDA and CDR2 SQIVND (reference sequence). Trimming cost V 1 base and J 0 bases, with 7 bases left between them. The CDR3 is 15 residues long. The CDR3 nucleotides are TGTGCCAGTAGTATAGGGGCCCAAGCCAAAAACATTCAGTACTTC. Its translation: CASSIGAQAKNIQYF.

CDR3 DNA sequence: TGTGCCAGCAGCTCAGACTTTCCCGGGGGGGAAAACAATGAGCAGTTCTTC. The encoded protein is CASSSDFPGGENNEQFF. The genes are TRBV7-6 and TRBJ2-1; 8 bases fit TRBD2. The V gene's germline CDR1 is SGHVS and CDR2 FNYEAQ. The CDR3 length is 17 residues. V trimming: 4 bases; J trimming: 5 bases; junction bases outside the gene matches: 13.

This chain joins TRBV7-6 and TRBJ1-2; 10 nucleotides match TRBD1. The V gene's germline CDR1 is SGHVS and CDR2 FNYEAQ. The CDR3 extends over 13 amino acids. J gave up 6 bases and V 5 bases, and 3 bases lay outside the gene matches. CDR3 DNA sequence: TGTGCCAGCAGCGAGACAGGGGGCGATGGCTACACCTTC. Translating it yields CASSETGGDGYTF.

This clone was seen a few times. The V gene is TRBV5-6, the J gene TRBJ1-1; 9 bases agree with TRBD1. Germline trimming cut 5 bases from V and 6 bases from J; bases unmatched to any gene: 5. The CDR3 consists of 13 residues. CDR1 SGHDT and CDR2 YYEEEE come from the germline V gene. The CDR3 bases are TGTGCCAGCAGAGTACAGGGGGCCCCTGAAGCTTTCTTT. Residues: CASRVQGAPEAFF.

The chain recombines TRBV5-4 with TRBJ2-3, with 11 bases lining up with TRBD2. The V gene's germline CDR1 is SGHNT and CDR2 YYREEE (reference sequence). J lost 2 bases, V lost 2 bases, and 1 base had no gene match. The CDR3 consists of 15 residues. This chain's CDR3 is CASSLLAGVTDTQYF. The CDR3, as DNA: TGTGCCAGCAGCTTACTAGCGGGGGTCACAGATACGCAGTATTTT. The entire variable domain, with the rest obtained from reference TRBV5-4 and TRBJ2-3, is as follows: ETGVTQSPTHLIKTRGQQVTLRCSSQSGHNTVSWYQQALGQGPQFIFQYYREEENGRGNFPPRFSGLQFPNYSSELNVNALELDDSALYLCASSLLAGVTDTQYFGPGTRLTVL.

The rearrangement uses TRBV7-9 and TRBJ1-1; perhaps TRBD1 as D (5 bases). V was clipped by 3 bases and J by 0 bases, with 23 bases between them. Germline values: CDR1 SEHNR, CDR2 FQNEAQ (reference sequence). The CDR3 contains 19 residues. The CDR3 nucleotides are TGTGCCAGCAGCTTTGCCAACACATACAGGCTCTCAATGAACACTGAAGCTTTCTTT. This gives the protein CASSFANTYRLSMNTEAFF.

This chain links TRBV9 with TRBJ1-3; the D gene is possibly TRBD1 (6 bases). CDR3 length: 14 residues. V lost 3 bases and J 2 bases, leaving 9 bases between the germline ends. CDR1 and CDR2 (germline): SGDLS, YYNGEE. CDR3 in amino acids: CASSGQGTGNTIYF. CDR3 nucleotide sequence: TGTGCCAGCAGCGGTCAGGGGACTGGAAACACCATATATTTT.

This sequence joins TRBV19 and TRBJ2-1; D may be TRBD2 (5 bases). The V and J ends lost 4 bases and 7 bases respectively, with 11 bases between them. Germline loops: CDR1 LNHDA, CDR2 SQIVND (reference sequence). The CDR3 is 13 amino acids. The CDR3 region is CASSNNPGNEQFF. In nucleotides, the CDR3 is TGTGCCAGTAGTAATAATCCGGGGAATGAGCAGTTCTTC. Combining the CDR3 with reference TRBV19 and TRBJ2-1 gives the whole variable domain DGGITQSPKYLFRKEGQNVTLSCEQNLNHDAMYWYRQDPGQGLRLIYYSQIVNDFQKGDIAEGYSVSREKKESFPLTVTSAQKNPTAFYLCASSNNPGNEQFFGPGTRLTVL.

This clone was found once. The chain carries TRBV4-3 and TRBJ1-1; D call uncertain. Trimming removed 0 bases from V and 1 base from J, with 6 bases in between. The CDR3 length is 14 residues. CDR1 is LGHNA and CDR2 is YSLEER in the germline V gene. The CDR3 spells CASSQEGGNTEAFF. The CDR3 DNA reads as TGCGCCAGCAGCCAAGAAGGAGGGAACACTGAAGCTTTCTTT.

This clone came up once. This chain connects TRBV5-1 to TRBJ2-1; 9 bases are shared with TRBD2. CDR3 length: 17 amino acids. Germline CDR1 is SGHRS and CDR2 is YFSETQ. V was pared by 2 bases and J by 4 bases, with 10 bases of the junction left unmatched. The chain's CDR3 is CASSFVGRGGIYNEQFF. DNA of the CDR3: TGCGCCAGCAGCTTCGTTGGGCGGGGGGGGATTTACAATGAGCAGTTCTTC.

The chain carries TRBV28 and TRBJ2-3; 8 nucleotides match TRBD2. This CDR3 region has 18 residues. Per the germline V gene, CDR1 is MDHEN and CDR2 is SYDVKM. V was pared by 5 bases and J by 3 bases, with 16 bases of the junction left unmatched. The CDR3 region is CASSKNWQRESGTDTQYF. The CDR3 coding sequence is TGTGCCAGCAGTAAGAACTGGCAGCGGGAGTCGGGGACAGATACGCAGTATTTT.

The CDR3 nucleotides read TGCGCCAGCAGCCAAGTATCCACAGGGGCCGGAAACACCATATATTTT. This translates into CASSQVSTGAGNTIYF. This rearrangement joins TRBV4-3 to TRBJ1-3, with 7 bases that match TRBD1. The CDR3 spans 16 residues. V gave up 1 base and J gave up 4 bases; unmatched junction bases: 7. Germline V gives CDR1 LGHNA, CDR2 YSLEER.

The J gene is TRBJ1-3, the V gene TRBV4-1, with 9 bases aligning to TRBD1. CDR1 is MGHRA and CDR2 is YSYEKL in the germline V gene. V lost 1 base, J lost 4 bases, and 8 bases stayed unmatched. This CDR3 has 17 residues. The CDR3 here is CASSQVEQGALGNTIYF. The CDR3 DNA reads TGCGCCAGCAGCCAAGTGGAACAGGGGGCGTTAGGAAACACCATATATTTT.

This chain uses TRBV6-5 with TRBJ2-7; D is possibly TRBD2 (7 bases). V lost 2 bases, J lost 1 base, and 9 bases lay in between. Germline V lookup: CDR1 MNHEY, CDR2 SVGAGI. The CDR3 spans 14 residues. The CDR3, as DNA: TGTGCCAGCAGTTACGGGGGGGCATCCTACGAGCAGTACTTC. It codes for CASSYGGASYEQYF.

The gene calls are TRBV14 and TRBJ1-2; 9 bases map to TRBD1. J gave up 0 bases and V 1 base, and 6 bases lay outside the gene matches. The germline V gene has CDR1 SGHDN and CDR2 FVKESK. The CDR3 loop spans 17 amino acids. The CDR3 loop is CASSQVGQGTSNYGYTF. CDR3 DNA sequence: TGTGCCAGCAGCCAAGTGGGACAGGGAACATCTAACTATGGCTACACCTTC. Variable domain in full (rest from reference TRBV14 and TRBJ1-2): EAGVTQFPSHSVIEKGQTVTLRCDPISGHDNLYWYRRVMGKEIKFLLHFVKESKQDESGMPNNRFLAERTGGTYSTLKVQPAELEDSGVYFCASSQVGQGTSNYGYTFGSGTRLTVV.

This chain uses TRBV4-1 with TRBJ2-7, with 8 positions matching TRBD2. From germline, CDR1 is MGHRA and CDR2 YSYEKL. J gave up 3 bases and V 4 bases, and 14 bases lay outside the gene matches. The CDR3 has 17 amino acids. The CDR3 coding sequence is TGCGCCAGCAGCCCAGTTGGGACCAGCGGGAGTGACTACGAGCAGTACTTC. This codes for CASSPVGTSGSDYEQYF.

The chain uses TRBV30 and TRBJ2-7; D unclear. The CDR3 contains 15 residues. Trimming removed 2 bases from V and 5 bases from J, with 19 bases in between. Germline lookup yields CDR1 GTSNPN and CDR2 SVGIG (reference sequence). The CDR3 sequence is CAWSPPTWAIDEQYF. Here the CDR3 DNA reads TGTGCCTGGAGTCCCCCGACGTGGGCGATTGACGAGCAGTACTTC.

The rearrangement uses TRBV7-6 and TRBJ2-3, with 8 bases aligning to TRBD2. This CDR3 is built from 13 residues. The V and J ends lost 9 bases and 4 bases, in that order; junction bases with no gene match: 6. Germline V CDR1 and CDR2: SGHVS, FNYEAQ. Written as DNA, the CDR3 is TGTGCCAGTCGAGCGGGAGAATCAGATACGCAGTATTTT. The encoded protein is CASRAGESDTQYF.

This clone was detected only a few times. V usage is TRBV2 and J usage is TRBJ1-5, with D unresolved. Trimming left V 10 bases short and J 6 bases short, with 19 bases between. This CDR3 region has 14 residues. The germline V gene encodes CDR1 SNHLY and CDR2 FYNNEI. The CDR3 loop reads CATIDLEGGQPQHF. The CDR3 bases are TGTGCCACCATAGACCTTGAGGGTGGTCAGCCCCAGCATTTT.

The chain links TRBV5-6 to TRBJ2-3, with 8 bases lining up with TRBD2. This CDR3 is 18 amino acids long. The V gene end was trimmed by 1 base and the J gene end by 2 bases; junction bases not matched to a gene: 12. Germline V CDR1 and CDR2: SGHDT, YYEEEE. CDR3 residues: CASSLFWGGRTSTDTQYF. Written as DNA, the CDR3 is TGTGCCAGCAGCTTGTTTTGGGGCGGGAGGACCTCCACAGATACGCAGTATTTT.

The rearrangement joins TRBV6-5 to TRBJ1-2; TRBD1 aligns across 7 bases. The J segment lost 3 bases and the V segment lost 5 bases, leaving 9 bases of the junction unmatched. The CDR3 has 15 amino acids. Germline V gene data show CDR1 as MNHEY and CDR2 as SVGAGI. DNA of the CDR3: TGTGCCAGCAGTCAGGGGGTTCCGCCGCACTATGGCTACACCTTC. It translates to CASSQGVPPHYGYTF.

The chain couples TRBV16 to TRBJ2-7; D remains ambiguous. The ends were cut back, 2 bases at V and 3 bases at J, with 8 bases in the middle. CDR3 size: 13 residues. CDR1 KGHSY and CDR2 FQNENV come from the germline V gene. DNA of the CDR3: TGTGCCAGCAGCCAAGCAGGAAACTACGAGCAGTACTTC. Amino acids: CASSQAGNYEQYF. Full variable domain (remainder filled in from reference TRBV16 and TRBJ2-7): GEEVAQTPKHLVRGEGQKAKLYCAPIKGHSYVFWYQQVLKNEFKFLISFQNENVFDETGMPKERFSAKCLPNSPCSLEIQATKLEDSAVYFCASSQAGNYEQYFGPGTRLTVT.

The CDR3, as DNA: TGTGCCAGCAGCTTCGACAGCTTCTATGGCTACACCTTC. Translated, it gives CASSFDSFYGYTF. The chain couples TRBV7-9 to TRBJ1-2, with D maybe TRBD1 (5 bases). The germline V and J ends were trimmed by 3 bases and 4 bases, with 9 bases remaining between them. This CDR3 comprises 13 residues. Germline V lookup: CDR1 SEHNR, CDR2 FQNEAQ (reference sequence).

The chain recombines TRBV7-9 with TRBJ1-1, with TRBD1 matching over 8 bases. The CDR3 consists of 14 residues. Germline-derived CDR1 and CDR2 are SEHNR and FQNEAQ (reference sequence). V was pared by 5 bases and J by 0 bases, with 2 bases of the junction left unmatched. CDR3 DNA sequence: TGTGCCAGCAGCCCACAGGGGGTGAACACTGAAGCTTTCTTT. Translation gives CASSPQGVNTEAFF.

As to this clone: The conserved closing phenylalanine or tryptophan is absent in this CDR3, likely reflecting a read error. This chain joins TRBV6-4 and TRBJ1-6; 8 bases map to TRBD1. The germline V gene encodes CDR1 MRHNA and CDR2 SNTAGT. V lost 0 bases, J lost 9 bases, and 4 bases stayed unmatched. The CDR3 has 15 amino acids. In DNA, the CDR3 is TGTGCCAGCAGTGACTCGACGGACAGGGCTTCACCCCTCCACCTT. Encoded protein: CASSDSTDRASPLHL.

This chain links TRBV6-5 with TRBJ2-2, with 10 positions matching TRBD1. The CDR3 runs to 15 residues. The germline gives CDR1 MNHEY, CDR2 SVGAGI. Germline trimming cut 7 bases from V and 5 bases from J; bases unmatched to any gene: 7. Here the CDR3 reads CASTPGTGDTGELFF. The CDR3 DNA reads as TGTGCCAGCACCCCGGGGACAGGGGATACCGGGGAGCTGTTTTTT.

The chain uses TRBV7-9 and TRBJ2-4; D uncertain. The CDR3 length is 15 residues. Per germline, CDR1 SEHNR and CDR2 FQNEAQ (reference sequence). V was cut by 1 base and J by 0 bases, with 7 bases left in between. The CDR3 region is CASSLVSLAKNIQYF. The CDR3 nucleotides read TGTGCCAGCAGCTTAGTAAGCCTAGCCAAAAACATTCAGTACTTC. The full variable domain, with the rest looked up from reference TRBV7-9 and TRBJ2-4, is DTGVSQNPRHKITKRGQNVTFRCDPISEHNRLYWYRQTLGQGPEFLTYFQNEAQLEKSRLLSDRFSAERPKGSFSTLEIQRTEQGDSAMYLCASSLVSLAKNIQYFGAGTRLSVL.

CDR3 sequence: CAIRDKSSYEQYF. The CDR3 bases are TGTGCCATCCGGGACAAGAGCTCCTACGAGCAGTACTTC. The chain employs TRBV10-3 and TRBJ2-7, with D possibly matching TRBD1 (6 bases). Germline-derived CDR1 and CDR2 are ENHRY and SYGVKD. The V end was cut by 8 bases, the J end by 0 bases, with 11 bases between. There are 13 residues in the CDR3.

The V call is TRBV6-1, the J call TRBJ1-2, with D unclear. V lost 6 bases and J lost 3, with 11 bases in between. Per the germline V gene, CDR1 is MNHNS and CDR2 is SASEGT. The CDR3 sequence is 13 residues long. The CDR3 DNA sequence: TGTGCCAGCAGCGATACTGCCTACTATGGCTACACCTTC. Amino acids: CASSDTAYYGYTF.